The 25 T cell receptor beta chains presented below share a single source sample, sequenced in a study of T cells in localized non-small cell lung cancer. This table comes from immunoSEQ multiplex PCR, and its TCRdb copy is limited to in-frame clones, with some not included. Of about 2,200 clones detected, approximately 35% appear once; the ten largest clones hold approximately 7%. This specimen consisted of lung tumor tissue, obtained before any cancer treatment. Source of these receptors: a female donor at least 60 years old with stage I lung adenocarcinoma.

J is TRBJ1-2 and V is TRBV28; unclear D gene. V was pared by 7 bases and J by 4 bases, with 16 bases between. The CDR3 is made up of 14 amino acids. Looked up from germline, CDR1 is MDHEN and CDR2 is SYDVKM. CDR3 residues: CASTLPESGYGYTF. CDR3 coding DNA: TGTGCCAGCACCCTACCCGAAAGTGGCTATGGCTACACCTTC.

The chain has TRBV28 and TRBJ2-5; D may be TRBD1 or TRBD2 (5 bases each). Trimming stripped 5 bases from V and 0 bases from J, with 10 bases between. The germline CDR1 and CDR2 sequences are MDHEN and SYDVKM. The CDR3 totals 14 residues. CDR3 region: CASSRDGHQETQYF. The CDR3 DNA follows: TGTGCCAGCAGTCGGGACGGGCACCAAGAGACCCAGTACTTC.

V usage is TRBV30 and J usage is TRBJ2-7, with D maybe TRBD2 (6 bases). The CDR3 totals 14 residues. V shed 3 bases and J shed 1 base, with 13 bases lying between them. CDR1 is GTSNPN, CDR2 SVGIG, per germline (reference sequence). CDR3 protein: CAWRTGTSSYEQYF. The DNA of the CDR3 is TGTGCCTGGAGAACCGGGACTTCTTCCTACGAGCAGTACTTC.

The gene calls are TRBV6-8 and TRBJ1-2, with unresolved D. V was shortened by 4 bases and J by 8 bases, with 14 bases between the two germline ends. The CDR3 length is 13 residues. Looked up from germline, CDR1 is MNHGY and CDR2 is SAAAGT. The CDR3 DNA sequence: TGTGCCAGCAGTTCTGACGGACTGGGCGGCTACACCTTC. Amino acid sequence: CASSSDGLGGYTF.

The chain couples TRBV25-1 to TRBJ2-6, with D perhaps TRBD2 (6 bases). The CDR3 spans 16 residues. Germline V gives CDR1 MGHDK, CDR2 SYGVNS. V lost 6 bases and J 1 base, leaving 13 bases between the germline ends. The CDR3 DNA follows: TGTGCCAGCAGGGGACCGGGGGAATCTGGGGCCAACGTCCTGACTTTC. Amino acid sequence: CASRGPGESGANVLTF.

The chain combines TRBV10-2 with TRBJ2-1; a weak D match, TRBD2 (6 bases). This CDR3 is built from 13 residues. Trimming pared 10 bases from V and 6 bases from J, leaving 16 bases between. Per germline, CDR1 WSHSY and CDR2 SAAADI. The CDR3 DNA follows: TGCGCCACCTCGGCGGGACGGGGCAATGAGCAGTTCTTC. Translating it yields CATSAGRGNEQFF.

The chain combines TRBV11-3 with TRBJ2-1, with D possibly matching TRBD1 (5 bases). There are 19 residues in the CDR3. Germline V gene data show CDR1 as SGHNT and CDR2 as YENEEA. V was shortened by 3 bases and J by 3 bases, with 24 bases between the two germline ends. The CDR3 DNA reads as TGTGCCAGCAGCTTTGCAGGGCAAGCGCCCACATCCATCTACAATGAGCAGTTCTTC. It is translated as CASSFAGQAPTSIYNEQFF.

The chain recombines TRBV15 with TRBJ1-5; D ambiguous. The CDR3 length is 14 residues. CDR1 and CDR2 from the germline V gene are LNHNV and YYDKDF (reference sequence). The germline V and J ends were trimmed by 1 base and 2 bases, with 6 bases remaining between them. The CDR3 loop is CATSRAQGNQPQHF. The CDR3, as DNA: TGTGCCACCAGCAGAGCGCAAGGCAATCAGCCCCAGCATTTT.

This clone has a handful of counts. J is TRBJ2-1 and V is TRBV28, with D possibly TRBD2 on 7 matching bases. CDR1 MDHEN and CDR2 SYDVKM come from the germline V gene. The CDR3 covers 19 residues. Trimming shortened V by 3 bases and J by 2 bases, and 23 bases separated the two germline ends. The CDR3 protein is CASSFLLSRGGGAYNEQFF. The CDR3 DNA sequence: TGTGCCAGCAGTTTCCTACTCTCTAGGGGGGGTGGAGCCTACAATGAGCAGTTCTTC.

V and J are TRBV14 and TRBJ1-2; 9 nucleotides match TRBD1. With 0 bases clipped from V and 1 base from J, the junction kept 3 bases outside the gene matches. The CDR3 sequence is 16 residues long. Germline loops: CDR1 SGHDN, CDR2 FVKESK. CDR3 loop: CASSQEGTGFNYGYTF. The CDR3 nucleotides are TGTGCCAGCAGCCAAGAGGGGACAGGGTTTAACTATGGCTACACCTTC.

There are a few counts of this clone. The genes are TRBV11-3 and TRBJ2-1; D perhaps matches TRBD2 (5 bases). This CDR3 region has 15 residues. CDR1 and CDR2 (germline): SGHNT, YENEEA. V gave up 5 bases and J gave up 10 bases, with 21 bases separating them. The CDR3: CASSPYPDPGGEQFF. CDR3 DNA sequence: TGTGCCAGCAGCCCCTACCCGGACCCAGGAGGCGAGCAGTTCTTC.

The rearrangement joins TRBV9 to TRBJ2-2, with 11 bases that match TRBD2. The germline gives CDR1 SGDLS, CDR2 YYNGEE. Trimming at V came to 5 bases and at J to 4 bases, leaving 7 bases not matched to a gene. CDR3 length: 16 amino acids. The CDR3 here is CASSLTSGTGTGELFF. The CDR3 bases are TGTGCCAGCAGTTTGACTAGCGGGACGGGCACCGGGGAGCTGTTTTTT.

This chain connects TRBV5-1 to TRBJ1-1, with unresolved D. Between the trimmed V and J ends, which lost 1 base and 1 base, there was a span of 11 bases. CDR1 SGHRS and CDR2 YFSETQ come from the germline V gene. CDR3 length: 15 amino acids. CDR3 in amino acids: CASSLFGVTNTEAFF. The DNA of the CDR3 is TGCGCCAGCAGCTTGTTCGGAGTTACGAACACTGAAGCTTTCTTT.

This chain links TRBV11-3 with TRBJ2-2; D not resolved. Trimming stripped 0 bases from V and 8 bases from J, with 13 bases between. Germline assignment: CDR1 SGHNT and CDR2 YENEEA. The CDR3 is made up of 15 amino acids. CDR3 nucleotides: TGTGCCAGCAGCTTAGATCCTAGACTCTCTGGGGAGCTGTTTTTT. It is translated as CASSLDPRLSGELFF.

The chain has TRBV19 and TRBJ2-1; TRBD1 or TRBD2 may be the D gene (5 bases each). Germline V gene sequence: CDR1 LNHDA, CDR2 SQIVND (reference sequence). Trimming left V 8 bases short and J 2 bases short, with 19 bases between. The CDR3 is 16 residues long. CDR3 sequence: CASSGRVIAAYNEQFF. The CDR3 DNA reads as TGTGCCAGTTCGGGACGGGTGATAGCCGCCTACAATGAGCAGTTCTTC.

V usage is TRBV28 and J usage is TRBJ2-1; 8 bases match TRBD2. CDR1 and CDR2 (germline): MDHEN, SYDVKM. The CDR3 runs 12 residues. J gave up 10 bases and V 7 bases, and 6 bases lay outside the gene matches. The CDR3 spells CASTGGVGEQFF. The CDR3 DNA sequence: TGTGCCAGCACGGGAGGGGTCGGCGAGCAGTTCTTC.

V gene TRBV11-3 combines with J gene TRBJ2-6, with D perhaps matching TRBD1 (5 bases). The germline gives CDR1 SGHNT, CDR2 YENEEA. V lost 3 bases, J lost 4 bases, and 10 bases lay in between. The CDR3 loop spans 15 amino acids. The CDR3 sequence is CASSFRASGANVLTF. CDR3 sequence (DNA): TGTGCCAGCAGCTTCAGGGCTTCCGGGGCCAACGTCCTGACTTTC.

In its sample, this clone ranks as medium-sized. The chain has TRBV9 and TRBJ2-1; 8 nucleotides line up with TRBD2. The junction had 10 bases not matched to a gene; V was cut back by 3 bases and J by 2 bases. Germline V CDR1 and CDR2: SGDLS, YYNGEE. This CDR3 has 17 residues. The CDR3 here is CASSAVPSGSPYNEQFF. CDR3 in DNA: TGTGCCAGCAGCGCAGTTCCCAGCGGGAGCCCCTACAATGAGCAGTTCTTC.

This clone was picked up a small number of times. The V call is TRBV6-8, the J call TRBJ2-7, with D possibly being TRBD2 (6 bases). V lost 5 bases and J lost 2, with 10 bases in between. The CDR3 runs to 13 residues. CDR1 is MNHGY, CDR2 SAAAGT, per germline. The CDR3 reads CASSQPSAYEQYF. DNA of the CDR3: TGTGCCAGCAGTCAACCTAGCGCCTACGAGCAGTACTTC.

This clone turned up a few times. The chain is built from TRBV6-8 and TRBJ2-7, with no clear D. Germline values: CDR1 MNHGY, CDR2 SAAAGT. V dropped 5 bases and J dropped 2 bases, with 25 bases sitting between them. This CDR3 has 18 residues. DNA for the CDR3: TGTGCCAGCAGTGACCCCCGCCGGCCACGATCCTTAGCCTACGAGCAGTACTTC. Amino acids: CASSDPRRPRSLAYEQYF.

The chain joins TRBV6-8 to TRBJ2-3, with D perhaps being TRBD1 or TRBD2 (6 bases each). Germline V CDR1 and CDR2: MNHGY, SAAAGT. The CDR3 covers 12 residues. Trimming took 10 bases from V and 3 from J, leaving 11 bases between them. The CDR3 region has the DNA TGTGCCATCGGGGGCAGTACAGATACGCAGTATTTT. Amino acids: CAIGGSTDTQYF.

This chain links TRBV14 with TRBJ2-5, with 7 nucleotides matching TRBD2. Germline trimming cut 1 base from V and 1 base from J; bases unmatched to any gene: 6. CDR3 size: 16 residues. Germline V gene sequence: CDR1 SGHDN, CDR2 FVKESK. The CDR3 sequence: CASSQGRLAAQETQYF. CDR3 nucleotide sequence: TGTGCCAGCAGCCAAGGGCGGCTAGCGGCCCAAGAGACCCAGTACTTC. Looking up the rest from reference TRBV14 and TRBJ2-5 gives the full variable domain: EAGVTQFPSHSVIEKGQTVTLRCDPISGHDNLYWYRRVMGKEIKFLLHFVKESKQDESGMPNNRFLAERTGGTYSTLKVQPAELEDSGVYFCASSQGRLAAQETQYFGPGTRLLVL.

This clone appeared once. The chain is built from TRBV15 and TRBJ2-5; D assignment may be TRBD1 or TRBD2 (6 bases each). CDR3 length equals 15 residues. Trimming shortened V by 5 bases and J by 6 bases, and 19 bases separated the two germline ends. CDR1 and CDR2 (germline): LNHNV, YYDKDF (reference sequence). The CDR3 here is CATSQGMEGTKTQYF. CDR3 nucleotides: TGTGCCACCAGCCAGGGGATGGAGGGGACGAAGACCCAGTACTTC.

This chain uses TRBV10-2 with TRBJ2-2; no definite D call. The CDR3 spans 15 residues. The V gene's germline CDR1 is WSHSY and CDR2 SAAADI. V was shortened by 8 bases and J by 2 bases, with 15 bases between the two germline ends. CDR3 in DNA: TGCGCCAGCCAACCGGTGGTCAGAAACACCGGGGAGCTGTTTTTT. This gives the protein CASQPVVRNTGELFF.

The chain carries TRBV7-5 and TRBJ2-6. TRBV7-5 is marked as a pseudogene. The CDR3 is made up of 15 amino acids. The CDR3 nucleotides read TGTGCCAGCAGCTTAACCCAAACTGGGGCCAACGTCCTGACTTTC. This encodes CASSLTQTGANVLTF.